The rows below give T cell receptor beta chains drawn from one sample of a study of shared clonotypes between healthy human individuals. Sequenced by immunoSEQ multiplex PCR; TCRdb stores in-frame clones only, minus some. The sample carries some 2 million clones, approximately 95% recorded once. Sequences were obtained from naive CD8+ T cells sorted from blood. The receptors stem from a man aged 18 to 35 in good health. The CDR3 runs from the conserved cysteine through the conserved F or W. D genes are given only for firm matches. Some rows mark clone size as missing; the rest say once, few, many or name a class of expanded clone.

d_gene,j_gene,v_gene,abundance,CDR3nt,CDR3aa
NA,TRBJ1-3,TRBV28,NA,TGTGCCAGCAGTTTGAGTGTCCCCTCTGGAAACACCATATATTTT,CASSLSVPSGNTIYF
TRBD1,TRBJ1-2,TRBV27,NA,TGTGCCAGCAGTCCCCTGGACAGGGGGCAAGGTGGCTATGGCTACACCTTC,CASSPLDRGQGGYGYTF
NA,TRBJ2-7,TRBV4-3,NA,TGCGCCAGCAGCCAAGATGACTACGAGCAGTACTTC,CASSQDDYEQYF
NA,TRBJ2-5,TRBV6-1,NA,TGTGCCAGCAGTGAAAGATTGGGGGCCTTCCAAGAGACCCAGTACTTC,CASSERLGAFQETQYF
NA,TRBJ1-2,TRBV5-6,NA,TGTGCCAGCAGCGTGTCCCCAAGAGACGGAGCCCATGGCTACACCTTC,CASSVSPRDGAHGYTF
NA,TRBJ2-7,TRBV4-3,NA,TGCGCCAGCAGCCAAGTAGACGGTACCTACGAGCAGTACTTC,CASSQVDGTYEQYF
NA,TRBJ2-2,TRBV4-1,NA,TGCGCCAGCAGCCAACCCCTAGGTCCCTCGAACACCGGGGAGCTGTTTTTT,CASSQPLGPSNTGELFF
TRBD1,TRBJ2-4,TRBV7-6,NA,TGTGCCAGCAGCTTAGTTCAGGGGGAGAACATTCAGTACTTC,CASSLVQGENIQYF
NA,TRBJ1-1,TRBV5-1,NA,TGCGCCAGCAGCTTAGACAGTTTCTGGCCTGAAGCTTTCTTT,CASSLDSFWPEAFF
NA,TRBJ2-7,TRBV5-6,NA,TGTGCCAGCAGCTTGGCACGGGAGTGGACCTACGAGCAGTACTTC,CASSLAREWTYEQYF
TRBD2,TRBJ2-7,TRBV27,NA,TGTGCCAGCAGTTGGGCGGGAGAGGACTACGAGCAGTACTTC,CASSWAGEDYEQYF
TRBD2,TRBJ2-7,TRBV7-9,NA,TGTGCCAGTGCGGGGGGACTAGCAATGTACGAGCAGTACTTC,CASAGGLAMYEQYF
NA,TRBJ2-3,TRBV19,NA,TGTGCCAGTAGTATAACGGCAGGAGGCGTTTTAGATACGCAGTATTTT,CASSITAGGVLDTQYF
NA,TRBJ2-3,TRBV4-1,NA,TGCGCCAGCAGCCAAGTTGAACTGAGAAGTTCAGATACGCAGTATTTT,CASSQVELRSSDTQYF
NA,TRBJ2-7,TRBV11-2,NA,TGTGCCAGTGCCGGTAATTCGGACGAGCAGTACTTC,CASAGNSDEQYF
NA,TRBJ2-7,TRBV7-9,NA,TGTGCCAGCAGCTCCCTGCAATACGAGCAGTACTTC,CASSSLQYEQYF
TRBD1,TRBJ2-7,TRBV5-1,NA,TGCGCCAGCAGCCCGGGACAGGGGATCACCTACGAGCAGTACTTC,CASSPGQGITYEQYF
NA,TRBJ2-7,TRBV9,NA,TGTGCCAGCAGCCCCAGCGGAGGGAACGAGCAGTACTTC,CASSPSGGNEQYF
NA,TRBJ2-2,TRBV5-1,NA,TGCGCCAGCAGCCTGGACACCGGGGAGCTGTTTTTT,CASSLDTGELFF
NA,TRBJ2-3,TRBV27,NA,TGTGCCAGCAGTTTGTGGGTGTCGGGCACAGATACGCAGTATTTT,CASSLWVSGTDTQYF
NA,TRBJ2-7,TRBV5-4,few,TGTGCCAGCAGCTTGCGCGAGTTAGGCGAGCAGTACTTC,CASSLRELGEQYF
TRBD2,TRBJ2-1,TRBV27,NA,TGTGCCAGCAGTATGACTAGCGGGAGGTCTTCCGACTACAATGAGCAGTTCTTC,CASSMTSGRSSDYNEQFF
TRBD1,TRBJ1-6,TRBV11-2,NA,TGTGCCAGCAGCTTAGTTGACAGGGAGTCACCCCTCCACTTT,CASSLVDRESPLHF